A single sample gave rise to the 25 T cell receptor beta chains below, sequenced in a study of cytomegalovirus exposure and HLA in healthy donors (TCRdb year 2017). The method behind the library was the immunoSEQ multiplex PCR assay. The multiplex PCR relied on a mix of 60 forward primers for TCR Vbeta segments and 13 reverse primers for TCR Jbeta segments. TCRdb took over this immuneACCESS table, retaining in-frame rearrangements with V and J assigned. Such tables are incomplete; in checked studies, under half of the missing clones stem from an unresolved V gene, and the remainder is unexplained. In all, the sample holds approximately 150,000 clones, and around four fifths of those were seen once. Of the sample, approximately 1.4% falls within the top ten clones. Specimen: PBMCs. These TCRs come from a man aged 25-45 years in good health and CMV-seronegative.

The CDR3 loop reads CASSPTLTSGTSLEQFF. The CDR3 nucleotides read TGTGCCAGCAGCCCTACCCTCACTAGCGGGACTTCTCTTGAGCAGTTCTTC. This chain connects TRBV4-2 to TRBJ2-1, with 10 bases identical to TRBD2. The CDR3 totals 17 residues. The V segment lost 4 bases and the J segment 9 bases; nucleotides outside the gene matches: 15. The V gene's germline CDR1 is LGHNA and CDR2 YNFKEQ.

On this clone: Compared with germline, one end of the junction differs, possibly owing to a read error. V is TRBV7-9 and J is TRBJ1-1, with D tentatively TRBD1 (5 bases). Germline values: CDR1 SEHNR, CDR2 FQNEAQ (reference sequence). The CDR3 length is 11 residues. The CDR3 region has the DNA TGTGCCAGCAGCTTAGAGGCCCAGGGTGGCTTT. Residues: CASSLEAQGGF.

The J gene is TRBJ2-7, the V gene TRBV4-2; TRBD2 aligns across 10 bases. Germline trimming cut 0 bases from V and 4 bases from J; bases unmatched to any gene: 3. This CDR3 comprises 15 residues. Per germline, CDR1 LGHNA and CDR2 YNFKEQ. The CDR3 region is CASSQDFSGRYEQYF. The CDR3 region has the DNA TGTGCCAGCAGCCAAGACTTTAGCGGGAGGTACGAGCAGTACTTC.

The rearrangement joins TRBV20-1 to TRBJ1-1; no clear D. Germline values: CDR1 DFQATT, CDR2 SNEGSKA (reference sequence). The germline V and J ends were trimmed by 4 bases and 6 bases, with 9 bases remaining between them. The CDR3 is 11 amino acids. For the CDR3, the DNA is TGCAGTGCTAAGTCTCACTCTGAAGCTTTCTTT. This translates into CSAKSHSEAFF.

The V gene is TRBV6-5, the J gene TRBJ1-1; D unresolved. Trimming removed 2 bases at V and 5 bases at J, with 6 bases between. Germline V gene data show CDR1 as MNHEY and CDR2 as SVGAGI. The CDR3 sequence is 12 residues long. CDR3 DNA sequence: TGTGCCAGCAGTTACGGGCAGACTGAAGCTTTCTTT. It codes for CASSYGQTEAFF.

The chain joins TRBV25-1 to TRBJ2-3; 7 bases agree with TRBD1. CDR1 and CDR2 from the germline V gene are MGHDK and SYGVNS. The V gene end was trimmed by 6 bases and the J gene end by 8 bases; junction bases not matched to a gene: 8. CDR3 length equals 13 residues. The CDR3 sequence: CASSGQVAGTQYF. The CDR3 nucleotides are TGTGCCAGCAGCGGACAGGTCGCGGGTACGCAGTATTTT.

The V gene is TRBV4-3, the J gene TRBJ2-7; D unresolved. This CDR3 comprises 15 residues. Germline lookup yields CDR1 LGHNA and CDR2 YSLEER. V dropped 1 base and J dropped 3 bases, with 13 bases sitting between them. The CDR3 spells CASSQVGLGSYEQYF. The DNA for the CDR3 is TGCGCCAGCAGCCAAGTCGGCTTGGGCAGCTACGAGCAGTACTTC.

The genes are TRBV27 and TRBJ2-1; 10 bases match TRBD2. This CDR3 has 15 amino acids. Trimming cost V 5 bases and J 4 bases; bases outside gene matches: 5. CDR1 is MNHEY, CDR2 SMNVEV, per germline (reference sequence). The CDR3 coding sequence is TGTGCCAGCAGTGAGAGCGGGGGGGAATACAATGAGCAGTTCTTC. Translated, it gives CASSESGGEYNEQFF.

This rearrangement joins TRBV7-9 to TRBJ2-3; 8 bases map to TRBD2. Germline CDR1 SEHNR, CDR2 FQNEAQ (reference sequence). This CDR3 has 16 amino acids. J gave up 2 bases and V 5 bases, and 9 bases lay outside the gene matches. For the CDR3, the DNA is TGTGCCAGCAGCCCACCAGCGGGGGAAGACACAGATACGCAGTATTTT. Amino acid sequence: CASSPPAGEDTDTQYF.

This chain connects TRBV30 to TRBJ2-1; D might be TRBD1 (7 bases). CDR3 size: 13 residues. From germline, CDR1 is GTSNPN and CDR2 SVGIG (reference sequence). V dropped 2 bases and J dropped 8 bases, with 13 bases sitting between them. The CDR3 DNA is TGTGCCTGGAGTTCAGGGGGGAGCGATGAGCAGTTCTTC. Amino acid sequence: CAWSSGGSDEQFF.

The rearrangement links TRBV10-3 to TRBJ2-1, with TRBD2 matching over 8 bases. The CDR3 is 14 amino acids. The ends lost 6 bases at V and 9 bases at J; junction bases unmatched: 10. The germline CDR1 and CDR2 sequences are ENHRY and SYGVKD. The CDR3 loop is CAISPPREDGEQFF. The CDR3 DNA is TGTGCCATCAGCCCCCCGCGGGAGGACGGTGAGCAGTTCTTC.

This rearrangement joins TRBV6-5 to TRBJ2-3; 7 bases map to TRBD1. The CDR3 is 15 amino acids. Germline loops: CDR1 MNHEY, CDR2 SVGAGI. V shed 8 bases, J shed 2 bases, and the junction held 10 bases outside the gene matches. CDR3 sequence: CASHAPGQPTDTQYF. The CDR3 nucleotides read TGTGCCAGCCATGCGCCGGGACAGCCCACAGATACGCAGTATTTT.

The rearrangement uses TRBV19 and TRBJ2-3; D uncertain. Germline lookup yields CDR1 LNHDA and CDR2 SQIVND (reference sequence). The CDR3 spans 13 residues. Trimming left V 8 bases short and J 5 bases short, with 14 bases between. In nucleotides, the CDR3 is TGTGCCAGTCGCGCCTATGATCAAGATACGCAGTATTTT. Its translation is CASRAYDQDTQYF.

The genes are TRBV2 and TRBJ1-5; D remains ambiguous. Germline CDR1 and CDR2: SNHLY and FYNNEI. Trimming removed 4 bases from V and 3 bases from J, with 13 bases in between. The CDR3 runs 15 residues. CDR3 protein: CASSAQLTNNQPQHF. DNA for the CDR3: TGTGCCAGCAGTGCACAGTTGACAAACAATCAGCCCCAGCATTTT.

This CDR3 is CASSLEVGEGGYTF. The CDR3 DNA follows: TGTGCCAGCAGTTTAGAGGTCGGGGAGGGGGGCTACACCTTC. This chain connects TRBV27 to TRBJ1-2, with D perhaps matching TRBD1 (5 bases). V was pared by 2 bases and J by 8 bases, with 15 bases between. This CDR3 is 14 amino acids long. Germline V lookup: CDR1 MNHEY, CDR2 SMNVEV (reference sequence).

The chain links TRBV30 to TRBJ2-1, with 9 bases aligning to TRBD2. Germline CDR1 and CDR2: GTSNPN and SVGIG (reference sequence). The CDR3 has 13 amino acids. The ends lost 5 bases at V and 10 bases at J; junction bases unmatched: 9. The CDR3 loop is CAWGLAIRGEQFF. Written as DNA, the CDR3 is TGTGCCTGGGGACTAGCGATAAGGGGGGAGCAGTTCTTC. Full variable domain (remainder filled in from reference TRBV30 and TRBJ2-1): SQTIHQWPATLVQPVGSPLSLECTVEGTSNPNLYWYRQAAGRGLQLLFYSVGIGQISSEVPQNLSASRPQDRQFILSSKKLLLSDSGFYLCAWGLAIRGEQFFGPGTRLTVL.

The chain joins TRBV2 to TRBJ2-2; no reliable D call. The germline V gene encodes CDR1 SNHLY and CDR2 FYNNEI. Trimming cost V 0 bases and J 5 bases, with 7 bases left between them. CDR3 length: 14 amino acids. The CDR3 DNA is TGTGCCAGCAGTGAAGCGCTTACTACCGGGGAGCTGTTTTTT. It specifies CASSEALTTGELFF. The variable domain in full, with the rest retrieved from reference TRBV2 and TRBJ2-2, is EPEVTQTPSHQVTQMGQEVILRCVPISNHLYFYWYRQILGQKVEFLVSFYNNEISEKSEIFDDQFSVERPDGSNFTLKIRSTKLEDSAMYFCASSEALTTGELFFGEGSRLTVL.

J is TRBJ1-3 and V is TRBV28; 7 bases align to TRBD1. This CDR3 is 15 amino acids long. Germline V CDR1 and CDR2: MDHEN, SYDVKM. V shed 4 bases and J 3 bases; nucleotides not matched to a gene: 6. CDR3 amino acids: CASSSPTGIGNTIYF. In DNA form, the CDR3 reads TGTGCCAGCAGTTCTCCGACAGGGATTGGAAACACCATATATTTT.

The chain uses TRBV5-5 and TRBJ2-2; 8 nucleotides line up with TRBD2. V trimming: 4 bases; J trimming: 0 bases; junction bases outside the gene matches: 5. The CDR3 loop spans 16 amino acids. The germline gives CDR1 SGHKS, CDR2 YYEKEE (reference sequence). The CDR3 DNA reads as TGTGCCAGCAGCCTGACTAGCGCGACGAACACCGGGGAGCTGTTTTTT. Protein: CASSLTSATNTGELFF.

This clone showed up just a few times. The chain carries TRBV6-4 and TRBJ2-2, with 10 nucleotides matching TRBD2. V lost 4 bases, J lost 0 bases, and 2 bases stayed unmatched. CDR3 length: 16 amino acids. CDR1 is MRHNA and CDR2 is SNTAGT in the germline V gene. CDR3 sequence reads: CASSGLAGTNTGELFF. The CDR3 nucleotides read TGTGCCAGCAGTGGACTAGCGGGTACGAACACCGGGGAGCTGTTTTTT.

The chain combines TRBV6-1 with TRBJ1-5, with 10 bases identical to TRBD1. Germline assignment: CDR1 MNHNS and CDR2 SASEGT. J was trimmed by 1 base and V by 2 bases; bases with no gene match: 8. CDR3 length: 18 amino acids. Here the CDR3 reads CASSERDRGYESNQPQHF. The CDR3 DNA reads TGTGCCAGCAGTGAACGGGACAGGGGTTATGAGAGCAATCAGCCCCAGCATTTT.

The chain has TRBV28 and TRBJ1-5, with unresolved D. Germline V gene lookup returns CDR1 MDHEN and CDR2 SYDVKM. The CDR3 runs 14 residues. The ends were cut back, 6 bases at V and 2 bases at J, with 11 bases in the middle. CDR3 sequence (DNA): TGTGCCAGCAGCCTCCTGAGCGGCAATCAGCCCCAGCATTTT. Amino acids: CASSLLSGNQPQHF.

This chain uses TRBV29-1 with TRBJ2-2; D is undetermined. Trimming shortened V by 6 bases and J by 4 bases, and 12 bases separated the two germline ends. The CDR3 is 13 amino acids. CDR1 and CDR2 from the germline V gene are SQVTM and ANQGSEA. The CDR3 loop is CSVEETGTGELFF. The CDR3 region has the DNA TGCAGCGTCGAGGAGACGGGCACCGGGGAGCTGTTTTTT.

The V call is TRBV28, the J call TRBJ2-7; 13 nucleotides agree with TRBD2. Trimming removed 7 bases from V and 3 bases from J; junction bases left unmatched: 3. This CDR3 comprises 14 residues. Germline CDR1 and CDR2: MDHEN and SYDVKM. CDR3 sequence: CASTRLAGGYEQYF. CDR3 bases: TGTGCCAGCACGCGACTAGCGGGGGGCTACGAGCAGTACTTC.

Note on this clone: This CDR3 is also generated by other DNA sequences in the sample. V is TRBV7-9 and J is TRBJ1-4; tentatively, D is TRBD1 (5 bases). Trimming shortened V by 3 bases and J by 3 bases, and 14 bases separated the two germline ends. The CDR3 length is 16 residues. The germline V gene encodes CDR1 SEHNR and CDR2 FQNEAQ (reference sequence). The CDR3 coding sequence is TGTGCCAGCAGCTTCTCGCAGGGTGCGGCTAATGAAAAACTGTTTTTT. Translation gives CASSFSQGAANEKLFF.